Below, one TCR beta chain is given with its context. The sample carries other DNA sequences with the same CDR3. CDR1 SGHDN and CDR2 FVKESK come from the germline V gene. Trimming cost V 1 base and J 2 bases; bases outside gene matches: 2. The CDR3 covers 15 residues. In the study's own analysis: Reference gene primer amplification gave nucleated cell count estimates. Assay: immunoSEQ multiplex PCR; the TCRdb copy retains only in-frame clones and omits some. For V, J and clone size, that table is used; D and trimming come from the DNA. The sample includes around 15,000 clones, around 79% of them seen just once. The data originate from a study of blood T cell repertoires in COVID-19. The wider study: Acute-phase and convalescent COVID-19 samples originated in the United States, Italy and Spain. Sources were T cells, B-cell-depleted T cells, or PBMCs; the material itself was cDNA or gDNA.

The source of this sequence is a woman in her 70s with active COVID-19. The sample was peripheral blood. The chain recombines TRBV14 with TRBJ1-3; 7 nucleotides match TRBD1. CDR3 in DNA: TGTGCCAGCAGCCAAGGGCAGGGGGCTGGAAACACCATATATTTT. Amino acids: CASSQGQGAGNTIYF.